A single sample is the source of the 26 T cell receptor beta chains below, sequenced in a study of CD8+ T cells in alopecia areata. RNA extraction was followed by reverse transcription into cDNA, which acted as the sequencing template. Only in-frame clones appear in the TCRdb table, and some are missing; sequencing was by immunoSEQ multiplex PCR. The sample has approximately 45,000 clones; 65% are singletons. The treatment is: oral pan-JAK inhibitor, 5-10 mg twice daily. The sequencing here drew on CD8+ T cells sorted from blood, taken at week 4, from a patient treated with tofacitinib. The receptor source for this set is a human donor with alopecia areata.

The CDR3, as DNA: TGTGCCAGTTACGGACAGAAGGCCTACGAGCAGTACTTC. This encodes CASYGQKAYEQYF. The chain employs TRBV6-6 and TRBJ2-7; a possible D gene is TRBD1 (6 bases). Trimming removed 9 bases at V and 2 bases at J, with 14 bases between. This CDR3 contains 13 residues. Germline V gives CDR1 MNHNY, CDR2 SVGAGI (reference sequence).

This clone occurred many times. V is TRBV15 and J is TRBJ2-7, with a possible D match to TRBD2 (6 bases). Trimming stripped 0 bases from V and 2 bases from J, with 14 bases between. This CDR3 spans 16 amino acids. CDR1 is LNHNV, CDR2 YYDKDF, per germline (reference sequence). CDR3 residues: CATSRDNGGETYEQYF. CDR3 sequence (DNA): TGTGCCACCAGCAGAGATAACGGCGGGGAGACCTACGAGCAGTACTTC.

This clone turned up a few times. The J gene is TRBJ2-5, the V gene TRBV27; the D call may be TRBD1 or TRBD2 (5 bases each). Looked up from germline, CDR1 is MNHEY and CDR2 is SMNVEV (reference sequence). This CDR3 is built from 14 residues. Trimming took off 2 bases at V and 5 bases at J, with 12 bases between the two ends. As DNA, the CDR3 is TGTGCCAGCAGTTTAGTTGGGGGACCCGAGACCCAGTACTTC. It encodes CASSLVGGPETQYF.

The V call is TRBV5-1, the J call TRBJ1-2; D ambiguous. This CDR3 has 13 residues. The germline V gene has CDR1 SGHRS and CDR2 YFSETQ. V lost 0 bases to trimming and J lost 7 bases, with 10 bases between them. CDR3 nucleotides: TGCGCCAGCAGCTTGGAACTGATCGGTGGCTACACCTTC. It translates to CASSLELIGGYTF.

This clone has just a few counts. This chain joins TRBV29-1 and TRBJ2-5; D is ambiguous. The CDR3 length is 12 residues. V dropped 3 bases and J dropped 7 bases, with 12 bases sitting between them. CDR1 and CDR2 from the germline V gene are SQVTM and ANQGSEA. The CDR3 DNA reads TGCAGCGTTGATTGGCCTGAAGGGACCCAGTACTTC. The encoded protein is CSVDWPEGTQYF.

The V call is TRBV29-1, the J call TRBJ2-2; D not resolved. The CDR3 extends over 14 amino acids. Germline V gene sequence: CDR1 SQVTM, CDR2 ANQGSEA. Trimming pared 5 bases from V and 6 bases from J, leaving 16 bases between. The CDR3 sequence: CSVSDSNSAGELFF. CDR3 coding DNA: TGCAGCGTTTCAGACTCGAACTCAGCCGGGGAGCTGTTTTTT.

This clone was seen a single time. The J gene is TRBJ1-3, the V gene TRBV23-1; no reliable D call. TRBV23-1 is an ORF, with its function uncertain. The CDR3 covers 15 residues. V was clipped by 4 bases and J by 0 bases, with 10 bases between them. Here the CDR3 DNA reads TGCGCCAGCAGTCGCCAGACGATCTCTGGAAACACCATATATTTT. The encoded protein is CASSRQTISGNTIYF.

The rearrangement links TRBV9 to TRBJ2-1; weak D call: TRBD2 (5 bases). The V and J ends lost 4 bases and 8 bases respectively, with 13 bases between them. Germline values: CDR1 SGDLS, CDR2 YYNGEE. The CDR3 is 13 amino acids. CDR3 coding DNA: TGTGCCAGCAGCCAAGACCTGAGGGATGAGCAGTTCTTC. It yields the protein CASSQDLRDEQFF.

This chain joins TRBV6-1 and TRBJ1-5; D possibly corresponds to TRBD1 (5 bases). The V end lost 8 bases, the J end lost 1 base, and 12 bases lay between the germline ends. Germline CDR1 and CDR2: MNHNS and SASEGT. The CDR3 is made up of 14 amino acids. The CDR3: CASDDSLSNQPQHF. In nucleotides, the CDR3 is TGTGCCAGCGATGACAGTTTGAGCAATCAGCCCCAGCATTTT.

The gene calls are TRBV7-3 and TRBJ1-1; 10 bases match TRBD1. CDR1 and CDR2 (germline): SGHTA, FQGTGA. V was pared by 3 bases and J by 8 bases, with 3 bases of the junction left unmatched. CDR3 length: 13 amino acids. The CDR3 nucleotides are TGTGCCAGCAGCTTGACAGGGGGCGCAGAAGCTTTCTTT. Protein product: CASSLTGGAEAFF.

V is TRBV4-3 and J is TRBJ2-7, with D possibly being TRBD1 (8 bases). CDR1 LGHNA and CDR2 YSLEER come from the germline V gene. This CDR3 contains 15 residues. The V and J ends lost 1 base and 3 bases respectively, with 13 bases between them. CDR3 residues: CASSQATGGGYEQYF. CDR3 nucleotides: TGCGCCAGCAGCCAAGCCACAGGGGGGGGCTACGAGCAGTACTTC.

CDR3 sequence (DNA): TGTGCCAGCAGTCCGTGGGGGGGCTCCTACGAGCAGTACTTC. Its translation is CASSPWGGSYEQYF. This chain uses TRBV6-6 with TRBJ2-7; 7 bases align to TRBD2. The junction had 4 bases not matched to a gene; V was cut back by 5 bases and J by 0 bases. Germline CDR1 is MNHNY and CDR2 is SVGAGI (reference sequence). CDR3 length equals 14 residues.

This rearrangement joins TRBV19 to TRBJ1-6; the match to TRBD1 covers 9 bases. Germline assignment: CDR1 LNHDA and CDR2 SQIVND (reference sequence). CDR3 length: 15 amino acids. The J segment lost 8 bases and the V segment lost 1 base, leaving 3 bases of the junction unmatched. CDR3 bases: TGTGCCAGTAGTATAGGACAGGGGGTGGATTCACCCCTCCACTTT. It is translated as CASSIGQGVDSPLHF.

J is TRBJ1-1 and V is TRBV19; a possible D gene is TRBD1 (5 bases). CDR3 length equals 12 residues. Germline V gene data show CDR1 as LNHDA and CDR2 as SQIVND (reference sequence). V lost 5 bases and J lost 6, with 10 bases in between. In DNA, the CDR3 is TGTGCCAGTAGTCTGGGGACTCCTGAAGCTTTCTTT. This sequence encodes CASSLGTPEAFF. Looking up the rest from reference TRBV19 and TRBJ1-1 gives the full variable domain: DGGITQSPKYLFRKEGQNVTLSCEQNLNHDAMYWYRQDPGQGLRLIYYSQIVNDFQKGDIAEGYSVSREKKESFPLTVTSAQKNPTAFYLCASSLGTPEAFFGQGTRLTVV.

This clone came up a few times. The chain couples TRBV5-1 to TRBJ2-1; TRBD1 matches at 9 bases. V gave up 2 bases and J gave up 3 bases; unmatched junction bases: 9. The CDR3 sequence is 17 residues long. Germline CDR1 reads SGHRS; CDR2 reads YFSETQ. In DNA form, the CDR3 reads TGCGCCAGCAGCTTCCGCCCGGGACAGGGATACTACAATGAGCAGTTCTTC. Amino acids: CASSFRPGQGYYNEQFF.

The rearrangement uses TRBV5-6 and TRBJ2-4; unclear D gene. Trimming left V 3 bases short and J 2 bases short, with 6 bases between. The CDR3 spans 13 residues. CDR1 is SGHDT and CDR2 is YYEEEE in the germline V gene. CDR3 loop: CASSSGPKNIQYF. CDR3 DNA sequence: TGTGCCAGCAGCTCCGGACCCAAAAACATTCAGTACTTC.

The chain recombines TRBV4-3 with TRBJ2-4; no clear D. CDR1 and CDR2 from the germline V gene are LGHNA and YSLEER. The CDR3 covers 16 residues. The germline V and J ends were trimmed by 0 bases and 7 bases, with 16 bases remaining between them. CDR3 nucleotides: TGCGCCAGCAGCCAAGATCGGGCGGCCAACGGGAACATTCAGTACTTC. Amino acid sequence: CASSQDRAANGNIQYF.

The V and J genes are TRBV5-6 and TRBJ2-3; D is unresolved. Looked up from germline, CDR1 is SGHDT and CDR2 is YYEEEE. The CDR3 contains 12 residues. The V gene lost 2 bases and the J gene lost 2 bases, with 3 bases spanning the gap. CDR3 sequence reads: CASSFPTDTQYF. In nucleotides, the CDR3 is TGTGCCAGCAGCTTCCCCACAGATACGCAGTATTTT.

The V call is TRBV29-1, the J call TRBJ1-2, with D perhaps matching TRBD1 (5 bases). V was cut by 7 bases and J by 3 bases, with 24 bases left in between. This CDR3 region has 16 residues. Per germline, CDR1 SQVTM and CDR2 ANQGSEA. CDR3 nucleotide sequence: TGCAGCGCGTGGTCGGGGGGACGGACGAAGGACTATGGCTACACCTTC. Translation gives CSAWSGGRTKDYGYTF.

The chain recombines TRBV30 with TRBJ1-1; TRBD1 is a possible D gene (5 bases). Germline CDR1 is GTSNPN and CDR2 is SVGIG (reference sequence). V was shortened by 0 bases and J by 4 bases, with 9 bases between the two germline ends. There are 13 residues in the CDR3. The CDR3 sequence is CAWSVIQGTEAFF. The CDR3 DNA is TGTGCCTGGAGTGTTATCCAGGGCACTGAAGCTTTCTTT.

The chain links TRBV30 to TRBJ2-1, with no clear D. Germline V gene data show CDR1 as GTSNPN and CDR2 as SVGIG (reference sequence). V was cut by 2 bases and J by 7 bases, with 6 bases left in between. The CDR3 consists of 11 residues. The CDR3 region is CAWSQGNEQFF. Here the CDR3 DNA reads TGTGCCTGGAGTCAAGGGAATGAGCAGTTCTTC.

Points on this clone: One end of the junction is discordant with germline, which a read error may explain. The chain carries TRBV5-6 and TRBJ1-5; the match to TRBD1 covers 10 bases. This CDR3 has 19 amino acids. Germline assignment: CDR1 SGHDT and CDR2 YYEEEE. CDR3: CASSSTRDRGEDSNQPQHF. CDR3 nucleotides: TGTGCCAGCAGCTCAACCCGGGACAGGGGAGAGGATAGCAATCAGCCCCAACATTTT.

This clone came up a few times. This chain uses TRBV7-2 with TRBJ2-3, with TRBD1 matching over 9 bases. This CDR3 is 15 amino acids long. V shed 2 bases, J shed 5 bases, and the junction held 5 bases outside the gene matches. Germline CDR1 and CDR2: SGHTA and FQGNSA. In nucleotides, the CDR3 is TGTGCCAGCAGCTTAACAGGGGGACAGGGAGATACGCAGTATTTT. Amino acids: CASSLTGGQGDTQYF.

The genes are TRBV11-2 and TRBJ1-1, with D uncertain. This CDR3 contains 12 residues. V shed 2 bases and J shed 5 bases, with 6 bases lying between them. In germline, CDR1 is SGHAT, CDR2 FQNNGV. CDR3 bases: TGTGCCAGCAGCTTAATCAGTACTGAAGCTTTCTTT. It codes for CASSLISTEAFF.

The chain links TRBV29-1 to TRBJ1-2; D is undetermined. In germline, CDR1 is SQVTM, CDR2 ANQGSEA. The V end was cut by 6 bases, the J end by 2 bases, with 13 bases between. The CDR3 is 13 amino acids. As DNA, the CDR3 is TGCAGCGTGGACCCGGGTACCAACTATGGCTACACCTTC. This gives the protein CSVDPGTNYGYTF.

The table lists this clone with a few counts. The CDR3 is CASSQDAVSVGELFF. CDR3 sequence (DNA): TGCGCCAGCAGCCAAGATGCAGTCTCTGTCGGGGAGCTGTTTTTT. This chain joins TRBV4-3 and TRBJ2-2; D not resolved. Germline CDR1 LGHNA, CDR2 YSLEER. CDR3 size: 15 residues. Deletions cut 0 bases from V and 7 bases from J, with 12 bases between.